Sequencing of this T cell receptor (beta chain) was carried out in a study of cytotoxic CD8 clonotypes in ibrutinib-treated CLL. Study as a whole: Mean yields were around 250,000 productive templates and under 100,000 productive rearrangements per sample. Overall study findings and caveats: Clonality at baseline surpassed age-matched healthy donors and tracked circulating CD8+ T-cell counts.

Worth noting for this clone: Its antigen is as yet unknown.

Data came from immunoSEQ multiplex PCR; TCRdb stores just in-frame clones and leaves some out. The data show under 30,000 clones, around 52% seen once. From germline, CDR1 is SQVTM and CDR2 ANQGSEA. This CDR3 has 14 residues. Trimming took 7 bases from V and 5 from J, leaving 20 bases between them. The rearrangement links TRBV29-1 to TRBJ2-5; possible D gene TRBD1, 8 bases. The source of this sequence is a human donor with chronic lymphocytic leukemia. Material: PBMCs, obtained before ibrutinib treatment. The CDR3 sequence: CSAIQYRGGETQYF. The CDR3 DNA sequence: TGCAGCGCGATTCAATACAGGGGGGGGGAGACCCAGTACTTC. The complete variable domain, with remaining parts taken from reference TRBV29-1 and TRBJ2-5, reads SAVISQKPSRDICQRGTSLTIQCQVDSQVTMMFWYRQQPGQSLTLIATANQGSEATYESGFVIDKFPISRPNLTFSTLTVSNMSPEDSSIYLCSAIQYRGGETQYFGPGTRLLVL.